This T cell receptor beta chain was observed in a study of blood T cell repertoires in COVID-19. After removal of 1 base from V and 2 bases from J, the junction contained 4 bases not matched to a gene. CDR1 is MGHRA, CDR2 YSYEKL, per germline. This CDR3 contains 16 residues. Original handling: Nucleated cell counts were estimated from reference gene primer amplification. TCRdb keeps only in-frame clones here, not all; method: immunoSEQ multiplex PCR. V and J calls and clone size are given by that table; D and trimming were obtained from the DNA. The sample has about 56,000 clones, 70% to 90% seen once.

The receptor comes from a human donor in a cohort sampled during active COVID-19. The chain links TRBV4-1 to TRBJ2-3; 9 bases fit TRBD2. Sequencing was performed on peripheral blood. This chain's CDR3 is CASSQVTSGDTDTQYF. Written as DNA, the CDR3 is TGCGCCAGCAGCCAAGTGACTAGCGGAGACACAGATACGCAGTATTTT.